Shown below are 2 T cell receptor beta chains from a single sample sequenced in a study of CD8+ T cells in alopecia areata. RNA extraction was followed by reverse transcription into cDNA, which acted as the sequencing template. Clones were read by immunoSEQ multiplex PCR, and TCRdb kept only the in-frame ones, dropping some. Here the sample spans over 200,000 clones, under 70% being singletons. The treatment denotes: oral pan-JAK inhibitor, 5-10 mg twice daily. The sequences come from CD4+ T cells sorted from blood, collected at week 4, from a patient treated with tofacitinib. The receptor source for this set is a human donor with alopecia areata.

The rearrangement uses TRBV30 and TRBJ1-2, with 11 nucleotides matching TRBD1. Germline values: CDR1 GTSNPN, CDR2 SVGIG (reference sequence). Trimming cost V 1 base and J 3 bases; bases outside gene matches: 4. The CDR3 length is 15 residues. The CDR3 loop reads CAWSEGTGGYYGYTF. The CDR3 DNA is TGTGCCTGGAGTGAAGGGACAGGGGGGTACTATGGCTACACCTTC.

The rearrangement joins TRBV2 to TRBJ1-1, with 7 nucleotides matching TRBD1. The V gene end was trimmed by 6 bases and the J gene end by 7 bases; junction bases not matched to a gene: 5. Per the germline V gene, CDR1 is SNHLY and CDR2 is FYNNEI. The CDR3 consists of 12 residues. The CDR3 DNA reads TGTGCCAGCAGACAGGGGATCGGTGAAGCTTTCTTT. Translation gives CASRQGIGEAFF.